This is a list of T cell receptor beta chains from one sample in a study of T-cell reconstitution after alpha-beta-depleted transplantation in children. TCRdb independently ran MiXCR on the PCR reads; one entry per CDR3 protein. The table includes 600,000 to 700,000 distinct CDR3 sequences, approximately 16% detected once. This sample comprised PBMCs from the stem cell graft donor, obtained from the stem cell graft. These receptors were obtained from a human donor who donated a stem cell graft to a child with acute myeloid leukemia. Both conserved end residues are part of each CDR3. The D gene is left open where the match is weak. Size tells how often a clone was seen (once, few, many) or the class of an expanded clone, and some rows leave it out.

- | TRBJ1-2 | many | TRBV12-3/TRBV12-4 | CASSLPTWSYGYTF | TGTGCCAGCAGTTTACCGACTTGGTCGTATGGCTACACCTTC
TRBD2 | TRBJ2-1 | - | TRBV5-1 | CASSLDAGVAGYNEQFF | TGCGCCAGCAGCTTGGATGCGGGGGTGGCTGGATACAATGAGCAGTTCTTC
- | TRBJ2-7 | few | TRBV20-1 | CSASGKGEVYEQYF | TGCAGTGCTAGTGGGAAAGGGGAGGTCTACGAGCAGTACTTC
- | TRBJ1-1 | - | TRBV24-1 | CATRGHSEAFF | TGTGCCACCAGGGGACATTCCGAAGCTTTCTTT
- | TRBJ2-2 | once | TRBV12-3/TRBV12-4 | CASSFRGGARELFF | TGTGCCAGCAGTTTCCGAGGGGGTGCAAGGGAGCTGTTTTTT
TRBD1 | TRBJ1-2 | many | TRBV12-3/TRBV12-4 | CASSLARGKDGYTF | TGTGCCAGCAGTTTGGCCAGGGGGAAGGATGGCTACACCTTC
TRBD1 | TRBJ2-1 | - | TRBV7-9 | CASILGTGYNEQFF | TGTGCCAGCATCCTCGGGACAGGGTACAATGAGCAGTTCTTC
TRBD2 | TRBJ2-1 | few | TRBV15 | CATSRGLAGGLSSYNEQFF | TGTGCCACCAGCAGAGGACTAGCGGGGGGCCTAAGCTCCTACAATGAGCAGTTCTTC
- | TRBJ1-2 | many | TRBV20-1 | CSARGETYGYTF | TGCAGTGCTAGAGGAGAGACCTATGGCTACACCTTC
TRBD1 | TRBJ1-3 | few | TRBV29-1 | CSVVGQGFGNTIYF | TGCAGCGTTGTGGGACAGGGGTTTGGAAACACCATATATTTT
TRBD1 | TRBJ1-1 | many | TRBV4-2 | CASRPGTGKDTEAFF | TGTGCCAGCCGCCCCGGGACAGGGAAGGACACTGAAGCTTTCTTT
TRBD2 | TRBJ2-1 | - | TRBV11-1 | CASSSRGGRNEQFF | TGTGCCAGCAGCTCCCGGGGAGGGAGAAATGAGCAGTTCTTC
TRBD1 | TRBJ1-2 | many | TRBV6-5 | CASSSSRDRGNYGYTF | TGTGCCAGCAGTTCCTCAAGGGACAGGGGGAACTATGGCTACACCTTC
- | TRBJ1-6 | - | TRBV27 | CASSLRVRGAATPLHF | TGTGCCAGCAGTTTACGGGTCCGGGGGGCAGCGACACCCCTCCACTTT
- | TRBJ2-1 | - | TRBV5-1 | CASSLEVPSYNEQFF | TGCGCCAGCAGCTTGGAAGTTCCGTCCTACAATGAGCAGTTCTTC
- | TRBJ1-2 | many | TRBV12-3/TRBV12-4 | CASSLAQYGYTF | TGTGCCAGCAGTTTGGCGCAGTATGGCTACACCTTC
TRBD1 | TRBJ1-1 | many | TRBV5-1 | CASSLTGYTEAFF | TGTGCCAGCAGCCTGACAGGGTACACTGAAGCTTTCTTT
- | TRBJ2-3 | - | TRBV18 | CASSPLTRGADTQYF | TGTGCCAGCTCACCACTTACCAGGGGTGCAGATACGCAGTATTTT
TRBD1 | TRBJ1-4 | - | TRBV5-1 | CASSYHRGFEEKLFF | TGCGCCAGCAGCTACCACAGGGGATTTGAAGAAAAACTGTTTTTT
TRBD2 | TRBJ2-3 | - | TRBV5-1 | CASSKTSGSTDTQYF | TGCGCCAGCAGCAAGACTAGCGGGAGCACAGATACGCAGTATTTT
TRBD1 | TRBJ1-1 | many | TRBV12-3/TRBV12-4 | CASSITGANTEAFF | TGTGCCAGCAGTATTACAGGGGCTAACACTGAAGCTTTCTTT
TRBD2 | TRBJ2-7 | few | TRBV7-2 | CASSLLAGLTYEQYF | TGTGCCAGCAGCCTTCTAGCGGGGCTCACCTACGAGCAGTACTTC
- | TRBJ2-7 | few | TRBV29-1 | CSVAIERGYEQYF | TGCAGCGTTGCGATTGAGCGTGGCTACGAGCAGTACTTC
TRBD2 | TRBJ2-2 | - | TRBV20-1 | CSAPGTSVGKVGDLFF | TGCAGTGCTCCCGGGACTAGCGTGGGGAAGGTCGGGGACCTGTTTTTT
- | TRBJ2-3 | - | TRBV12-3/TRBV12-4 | CASRLGAGGVDTQYF | TGTGCCAGCCGCCTGGGTGCGGGCGGGGTAGATACGCAGTATTTT
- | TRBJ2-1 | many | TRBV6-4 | CASSDPTKEARRYNEQFF | TGTGCCAGCAGTGACCCCACAAAGGAGGCACGGAGATACAATGAGCAGTTCTTC
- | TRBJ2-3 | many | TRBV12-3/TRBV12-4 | CASSYGVGVHTQYF | TGTGCCAGCAGTTACGGGGTTGGCGTACATACGCAGTATTTT
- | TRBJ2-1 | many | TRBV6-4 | CASSDLGGHYNEQFF | TGTGCCAGCAGTGACTTAGGGGGACACTACAATGAGCAGTTCTTC
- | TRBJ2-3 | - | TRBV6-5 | CASSYDRIGDTQYF | TGTGCCAGCAGTTACGACAGGATTGGGGATACGCAGTATTTT
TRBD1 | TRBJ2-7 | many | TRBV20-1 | CSARGDSTYEQYF | TGCAGTGCTAGGGGGGACAGCACCTACGAGCAGTACTTC
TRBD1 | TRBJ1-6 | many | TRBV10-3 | CAISEGQGYNSPLHF | TGTGCCATCAGTGAGGGACAGGGATATAATTCACCCCTCCACTTT
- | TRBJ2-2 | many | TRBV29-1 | CSGGFAGELFF | TGCAGCGGAGGGTTTGCCGGGGAGCTGTTTTTT
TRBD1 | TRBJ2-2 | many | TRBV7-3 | CASSLRQGGTDGELFF | TGTGCCAGCAGCTTAAGACAGGGGGGAACGGACGGGGAGCTGTTTTTT
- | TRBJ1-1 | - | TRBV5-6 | CASSFRSLGRNTEAFF | TGTGCCAGCAGCTTTCGCAGTCTAGGCAGGAACACTGAAGCTTTCTTT
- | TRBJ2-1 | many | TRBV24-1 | CATSDLQASNRNEQFF | TGTGCCACCAGTGATTTGCAGGCTAGCAACCGCAATGAGCAGTTCTTC
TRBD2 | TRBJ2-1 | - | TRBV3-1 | CASSQLAGGVHEQFF | TGTGCCAGCAGCCAACTGGCGGGGGGAGTCCATGAGCAGTTCTTC
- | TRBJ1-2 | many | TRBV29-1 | CSVEAAYGYTF | TGCAGCGTTGAGGCGGCTTATGGCTACACCTTC
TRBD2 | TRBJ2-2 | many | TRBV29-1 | CSATPGLDETGELFF | TGCAGCGCCACCCCCGGACTAGACGAAACCGGGGAGCTGTTTTTT
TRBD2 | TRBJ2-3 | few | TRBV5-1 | CASSLNRGGTFTDTQYF | TGCGCCAGCAGCTTAAATCGGGGGGGAACCTTCACAGATACGCAGTATTTT
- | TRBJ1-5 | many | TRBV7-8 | CASSLDNQPQHF | TGTGCCAGCAGCTTAGACAATCAGCCCCAGCATTTT
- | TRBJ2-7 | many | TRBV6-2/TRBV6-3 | CASSSTGEMQYF | TGTGCCAGCAGTTCCACGGGGGAGATGCAGTACTTC
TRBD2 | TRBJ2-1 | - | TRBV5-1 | CASSLAYGERGEQFF | TGCGCCAGCAGCTTGGCCTATGGGGAGCGGGGTGAGCAGTTCTTC
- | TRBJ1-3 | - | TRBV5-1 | CASGTQGPGNTIYF | TGCGCCAGCGGTACTCAGGGCCCCGGAAACACCATATATTTT
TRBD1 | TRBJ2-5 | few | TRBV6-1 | CASRDRDRETQYF | TGTGCCAGCAGGGACAGGGACCGAGAGACCCAGTACTTC
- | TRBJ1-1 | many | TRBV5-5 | CASSSTAENTEAFF | TGTGCCAGCAGCTCTACGGCAGAGAACACTGAAGCTTTCTTT
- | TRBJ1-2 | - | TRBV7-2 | CASSLEGISTPYGYTF | TGTGCCAGCAGCTTAGAGGGTATATCCACCCCGTATGGCTACACCTTC
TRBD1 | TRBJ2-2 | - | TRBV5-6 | CASSLTRPTGINTGELFF | TGTGCCAGCAGCTTGACCCGCCCGACAGGGATAAACACCGGGGAGCTGTTTTTT
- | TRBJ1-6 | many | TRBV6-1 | CASSPNYRVSYNSPLHF | TGTGCCAGCAGCCCTAACTACAGGGTGTCCTATAATTCACCCCTCCACTTT
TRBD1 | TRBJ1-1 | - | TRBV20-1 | CSARANFTGGTMNTEAFF | TGCAGTGCTAGAGCGAACTTTACAGGGGGGACCATGAACACTGAAGCTTTCTTT
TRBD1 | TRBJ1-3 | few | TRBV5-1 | CASSSGTGDGNTIYF | TGCGCCAGCAGCAGCGGGACAGGGGATGGAAACACCATATATTTT
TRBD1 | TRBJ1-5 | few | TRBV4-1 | CASSQTGGSNQPQHF | TGCGCCAGCAGCCAGACAGGGGGAAGCAATCAGCCCCAGCATTTT
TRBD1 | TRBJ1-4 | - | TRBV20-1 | CSAREQGETREKLFF | TGCAGTGCTAGAGAACAGGGGGAAACTCGTGAAAAACTGTTTTTT
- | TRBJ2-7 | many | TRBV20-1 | CSARGNYYEQYF | TGCAGTGCTAGAGGGAACTACTACGAGCAGTACTTC
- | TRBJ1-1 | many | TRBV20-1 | CSAPSGVGTEAFF | TGCAGTGCCCCATCGGGAGTGGGTACTGAAGCTTTCTTT
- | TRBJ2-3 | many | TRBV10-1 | CASSETQTGTDTQYF | TGCGCCAGCAGTGAGACCCAAACAGGCACAGATACGCAGTATTTT
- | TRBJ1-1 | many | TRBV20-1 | CRAAGGGNTEAFF | TGCAGAGCCGCGGGGGGAGGGAACACTGAAGCTTTCTTT
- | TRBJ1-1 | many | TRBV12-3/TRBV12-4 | CASSFSGRNTEAFF | TGTGCCAGCAGTTTTTCTGGGAGGAACACTGAAGCTTTCTTT
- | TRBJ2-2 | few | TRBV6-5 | CASSYTTQGTGELFF | TGTGCCAGCAGTTACACAACGCAGGGAACCGGGGAGCTGTTTTTT
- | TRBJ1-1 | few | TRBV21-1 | CASSERQKNTEAFF | TGTGCCAGCAGCGAGCGACAGAAGAACACTGAAGCTTTCTTT